The 13 T cell receptor beta chains below come from one sample, sequenced in a study of CD8 T cells in ankylosing spondylitis. One entry per CDR3 protein results from TCRdb running MiXCR on the 5' RACE reads. The sample includes some 70,000 distinct CDR3 sequences, roughly 5.3% of them seen just once. Sequences were obtained from blood, either unsorted or a sorted T cell fraction (not recorded which). All receptors come from a male donor with ankylosing spondylitis or in good health (not recorded which).

This clonotype has ten or more counts. The genes are TRBV28 and TRBJ1-6; D uncertain. The germline CDR1 and CDR2 sequences are MDHEN and SYDVKM. There are 15 residues in the CDR3. V was trimmed by 2 bases and J by 4 bases, leaving 9 bases between them. The CDR3: CASSLKGTYNSPLHF. The CDR3, as DNA: TGTGCCAGCAGTTTAAAGGGCACATATAATTCACCCCTCCACTTT.

V gene TRBV29-1 combines with J gene TRBJ2-2; 8 nucleotides match TRBD2. From germline, CDR1 is SQVTM and CDR2 ANQGSEA. J lost 4 bases, V lost 3 bases, and 7 bases had no gene match. The CDR3 loop spans 15 amino acids. In nucleotides, the CDR3 is TGCAGCGTTGAGGATCGGGGGGGCGGCACCGGGGAGCTGTTTTTT. It yields the protein CSVEDRGGGTGELFF.

Ten or more counts support this clonotype. The gene calls are TRBV28 and TRBJ2-7; D remains ambiguous. Germline lookup yields CDR1 MDHEN and CDR2 SYDVKM. This CDR3 is 14 amino acids long. Between the trimmed V and J ends, which lost 4 bases and 2 bases, there was a span of 12 bases. The CDR3 here is CASSSPRGPYEQYF. The CDR3 nucleotides are TGTGCCAGCAGTTCCCCTCGAGGACCCTACGAGCAGTACTTC.

Turning to this clonotype: One base away lies a much larger clone, so this may be a sequencing read error. The rearrangement uses TRBV5-1 and TRBJ2-5; D uncertain. The length of the CDR3 is 13 residues. The V gene's germline CDR1 is SGHRS and CDR2 YFSETQ. The CDR3 DNA follows: TGCGCCAGCAGCTTGGGAGAAGAAGAGGCCCAGTACTTC. This gives the protein CASSLGEEEAQYF.

This clonotype occurred many times. The chain uses TRBV20-1 and TRBJ1-3, with a possible D match to TRBD1 (6 bases). Germline-derived CDR1 and CDR2 are DFQATT and SNEGSKA (reference sequence). The CDR3 runs to 15 residues. The V end was cut by 1 base, the J end by 0 bases, with 10 bases between. CDR3 sequence reads: CSARGQGPSGNTIYF. CDR3 nucleotides: TGCAGTGCTAGAGGTCAGGGGCCCTCTGGAAACACCATATATTTT.

The sample holds many counts of this clonotype. V is TRBV12-3 or TRBV12-4 and J is TRBJ2-2; 8 positions match TRBD2. This CDR3 region has 15 residues. The V segment lost 7 bases and the J segment 5 bases; nucleotides outside the gene matches: 9. As DNA, the CDR3 is TGTGCCAGCATCCTCGGGGGGGGAAGAACCGGGGAGCTGTTTTTT. Translation: CASILGGGRTGELFF.

In the case of this clonotype: The junction departs from germline at one end; a sequencing error may be responsible. J is TRBJ2-1 and V is TRBV5-1, with D possibly TRBD2 on 7 matching bases. The CDR3 length is 15 residues. Germline loops: CDR1 SGHRS, CDR2 YFSETQ. In nucleotides, the CDR3 is TGCGCCAGCAGCTTGGAGGGGGGGGGCCGGAATGGGCAGTTCTTC. It is translated as CASSLEGGGRNGQFF.

This clonotype was seen repeatedly, ten times or more. The chain links TRBV10-3 to TRBJ2-7, with TRBD1 identical over 8 bases. The CDR3 is made up of 14 amino acids. V lost 2 bases and J lost 6; bases outside the gene matches: 6. Germline loops: CDR1 ENHRY, CDR2 SYGVKD. The CDR3 nucleotides are TGTGCCATCAGTGAGGGACAGGGTTCCCTCGAGCAGTACTTC. Protein sequence: CAISEGQGSLEQYF.

This clonotype was counted at least ten times. This chain uses TRBV6-2 or TRBV6-3 with TRBJ1-1; TRBD1 agrees at 11 bases. Trimming took 6 bases from V and 5 from J; bases not matched to a gene: 5. CDR1 is MNHEY, CDR2 SVGEGT, per germline. This CDR3 comprises 14 residues. CDR3 in DNA: TGTGCCAGCAGCTCGGACAGGGGGCTTACTGAAGCTTTCTTT. As protein: CASSSDRGLTEAFF.

This clonotype was counted many times. The rearrangement joins TRBV12-3 or TRBV12-4 to TRBJ2-2; TRBD1 might be the D (5 bases). The CDR3 is 14 amino acids. Trimming took 6 bases from V and 1 from J, leaving 9 bases between them. The CDR3 nucleotides read TGTGCCAGCAGACCACAGGAGAACACCGGGGAGCTGTTTTTT. It yields the protein CASRPQENTGELFF.

This clonotype occurred many times. J is TRBJ2-1 and V is TRBV5-1; D uncertain. This CDR3 is 15 amino acids long. CDR1 SGHRS and CDR2 YFSETQ come from the germline V gene. V was trimmed by 1 base and J by 6 bases, leaving 14 bases between them. The CDR3 loop reads CASSLSRITGNEQFF. CDR3 DNA sequence: TGCGCCAGCAGCTTGAGCCGCATAACCGGCAATGAGCAGTTCTTC.

This clonotype was seen ten or more times. The rearrangement joins TRBV7-9 to TRBJ1-1; the D gene is possibly TRBD1 (5 bases). V was trimmed by 3 bases and J by 4 bases, leaving 12 bases between them. There are 14 residues in the CDR3. Per the germline V gene, CDR1 is SEHNR and CDR2 is FQNEAQ (reference sequence). CDR3 in amino acids: CASSFPRVGTEAFF. The CDR3 DNA reads TGTGCCAGCAGCTTCCCCAGGGTCGGCACTGAAGCTTTCTTT.

The table lists this clonotype with many counts. V usage is TRBV19 and J usage is TRBJ1-2; a weak D match, TRBD1 (5 bases). Looked up from germline, CDR1 is LNHDA and CDR2 is SQIVND (reference sequence). Trimming stripped 5 bases from V and 2 bases from J, with 9 bases between. The CDR3 spans 13 residues. The CDR3 DNA reads TGTGCCAGTAGTCCGGACAAGAACTATGGCTACACCTTC. Protein product: CASSPDKNYGYTF.